The rows below give T cell receptor beta chains drawn from one sample of a study of T cell repertoires in cytomegalovirus infection. These receptors have no known antigen. TCRdb re-called the reads through MiXCR, storing one row per CDR3 protein. The sample has about 890,000 distinct CDR3 sequences; 30% to 40% are singletons. The material was cultured CD8+ T cells from PBMCs, obtained from culture after CMV antigen stimulation. Receptor source: a human donor in good health (CMV status not recorded). Some clones in this sample may be carry-over from other donors' samples. CDR3s include the opening cysteine and the closing phenylalanine or tryptophan. The order of the fields is clone size, V gene, J gene, D gene, CDR3 protein, CDR3 DNA. The D gene is left open where the match is weak. The listing skips clone size in some rows; elsewhere it reads once, few, many or a size class.

abundance: once; v_gene: TRBV27; j_gene: TRBJ2-5; d_gene: .; CDR3aa: CASSWGASKEETQYF; CDR3nt: TGTGCCAGCAGTTGGGGGGCATCCAAAGAAGAGACCCAGTACTTC
abundance: many; v_gene: TRBV7-6; j_gene: TRBJ2-7; d_gene: TRBD1; CDR3aa: CASSSPRGTGDSYEQYF; CDR3nt: TGTGCCAGCAGCTCCCCTCGCGGGACAGGGGACTCCTATGAGCAGTACTTC
abundance: many; v_gene: TRBV12-3/TRBV12-4; j_gene: TRBJ2-4; d_gene: .; CDR3aa: CASSFGHGAKNIQYF; CDR3nt: TGTGCCAGCAGTTTCGGGCACGGAGCCAAAAACATTCAGTACTTC
abundance: few; v_gene: TRBV15; j_gene: TRBJ1-1; d_gene: .; CDR3aa: CATLPARAPTEAFF; CDR3nt: TGTGCCACCCTCCCCGCGAGGGCTCCCACTGAAGCTTTCTTT
abundance: .; v_gene: TRBV7-7; j_gene: TRBJ2-1; d_gene: .; CDR3aa: CASSARPGDEQFF; CDR3nt: TGTGCTAGCAGCGCCAGGCCGGGGGATGAGCAGTTCTTC
abundance: once; v_gene: TRBV6-6; j_gene: TRBJ1-3; d_gene: .; CDR3aa: CASSYTTVGNTIYF; CDR3nt: TGTGCCAGCAGTTACACCACTGTAGGAAACACCATATATTTT
abundance: once; v_gene: TRBV27; j_gene: TRBJ2-1; d_gene: TRBD2; CDR3aa: CASSYLGTSGGGNEQFF; CDR3nt: TGTGCCAGCAGTTACCTCGGGACTAGCGGGGGAGGCAATGAGCAGTTCTTC
abundance: few; v_gene: TRBV7-8; j_gene: TRBJ2-1; d_gene: .; CDR3aa: CASSLDHINEQFF; CDR3nt: TGTGCCAGCAGCTTAGATCATATAAATGAGCAGTTCTTC
abundance: .; v_gene: TRBV20-1; j_gene: TRBJ2-2; d_gene: .; CDR3aa: CSARDHSPGTGERFF; CDR3nt: TGCAGTGCTAGAGATCATTCGCCGGGGACCGGGGAGCGGTTTTTT
abundance: few; v_gene: TRBV2; j_gene: TRBJ2-3; d_gene: .; CDR3aa: CASSLYRDNTDTQYF; CDR3nt: TGTGCCAGCAGCCTTTATCGGGACAACACAGATACGCAGTATTTT
abundance: .; v_gene: TRBV27; j_gene: TRBJ2-3; d_gene: .; CDR3aa: CASSRQVYGTDTQYF; CDR3nt: TGTGCCAGCAGTAGACAGGTCTATGGCACAGATACGCAGTATTTT
abundance: .; v_gene: TRBV4-2; j_gene: TRBJ1-1; d_gene: .; CDR3aa: CASSQRDGGNTEAFF; CDR3nt: TGTGCCAGCAGCCAAAGGGACGGGGGGAACACTGAAGCTTTCTTT
abundance: .; v_gene: TRBV2; j_gene: TRBJ1-6; d_gene: .; CDR3aa: CASSEAQDLYNSPLHF; CDR3nt: TGTGCCAGCAGTGAAGCGCAGGATCTTTATAATTCACCCCTCCACTTT
abundance: few; v_gene: TRBV2; j_gene: TRBJ1-6; d_gene: .; CDR3aa: CASSPGGSYNSPLHF; CDR3nt: TGTGCCAGCAGTCCCGGGGGGTCCTATAATTCACCCCTCCACTTT
abundance: many; v_gene: TRBV27; j_gene: TRBJ2-6; d_gene: .; CDR3aa: CASSLGSYFYSGANVLTF; CDR3nt: TGTGCCAGCAGTTTAGGGAGTTATTTCTACTCTGGGGCCAACGTCCTGACTTTC
abundance: .; v_gene: TRBV2; j_gene: TRBJ2-1; d_gene: TRBD1; CDR3aa: CASSAGTGGSNEQFF; CDR3nt: TGTGCCAGCAGTGCCGGGACAGGGGGAAGTAATGAGCAGTTCTTC
abundance: .; v_gene: TRBV6-1; j_gene: TRBJ1-2; d_gene: TRBD1; CDR3aa: CASSPTGGKDGYTF; CDR3nt: TGTGCCAGCAGCCCGACAGGGGGCAAAGATGGCTACACCTTC
abundance: many; v_gene: TRBV12-3/TRBV12-4; j_gene: TRBJ1-2; d_gene: .; CDR3aa: CASTPGRPGTHGYTF; CDR3nt: TGTGCCAGCACTCCGGGGCGCCCCGGGACTCATGGCTACACCTTC
abundance: many; v_gene: TRBV7-9; j_gene: TRBJ2-7; d_gene: TRBD1; CDR3aa: CASSSTGEGSYEQYF; CDR3nt: TGTGCCAGCAGCTCTACAGGGGAAGGATCCTACGAGCAGTACTTC
abundance: .; v_gene: TRBV2; j_gene: TRBJ1-1; d_gene: TRBD1; CDR3aa: CASSGIQGTEAFF; CDR3nt: TGTGCCAGCAGTGGGATACAGGGGACTGAAGCTTTCTTT
abundance: few; v_gene: TRBV2; j_gene: TRBJ1-1; d_gene: .; CDR3aa: CASTPALNTEAFF; CDR3nt: TGTGCCAGCACCCCGGCCCTGAACACTGAAGCTTTCTTT
abundance: .; v_gene: TRBV5-1; j_gene: TRBJ1-1; d_gene: TRBD1; CDR3aa: CASSPVDRVDTEAFF; CDR3nt: TGCGCCAGCAGCCCGGTCGACAGGGTTGACACTGAAGCTTTCTTT
abundance: .; v_gene: TRBV28; j_gene: TRBJ2-4; d_gene: TRBD1; CDR3aa: CASTILTGGDNIQYF; CDR3nt: TGTGCCAGCACCATCCTGACAGGGGGGGATAACATTCAGTACTTC
abundance: .; v_gene: TRBV7-9; j_gene: TRBJ2-2; d_gene: .; CDR3aa: CASSSRRWGAGELFF; CDR3nt: TGTGCCAGCAGCTCCCGCCGATGGGGGGCCGGGGAGCTGTTTTTT
abundance: few; v_gene: TRBV6-5; j_gene: TRBJ2-2; d_gene: .; CDR3aa: CASSYGASTGELFF; CDR3nt: TGTGCCAGCAGTTATGGGGCGAGCACCGGGGAGCTGTTTTTT
abundance: medium-sized; v_gene: TRBV20-1; j_gene: TRBJ2-1; d_gene: .; CDR3aa: CSARVRSGGHFYNEQFF; CDR3nt: TGCAGTGCTCGGGTGCGGTCAGGAGGACACTTCTACAATGAGCAGTTCTTC
abundance: few; v_gene: TRBV7-9; j_gene: TRBJ1-2; d_gene: .; CDR3aa: CASSSTQAGYTF; CDR3nt: TGTGCCAGCAGCTCCACACAAGCCGGCTACACCTTC
abundance: few; v_gene: TRBV9; j_gene: TRBJ2-4; d_gene: .; CDR3aa: CASSREGTVLAKNIQYF; CDR3nt: TGTGCCAGCAGCCGCGAGGGTACAGTACTAGCCAAAAACATTCAGTACTTC
abundance: .; v_gene: TRBV20-1; j_gene: TRBJ1-4; d_gene: .; CDR3aa: CSAFSREGGKLFF; CDR3nt: TGCAGTGCTTTCTCCAGGGAAGGGGGAAAACTGTTTTTT
abundance: .; v_gene: TRBV14; j_gene: TRBJ2-1; d_gene: .; CDR3aa: CASSLGRPNEQFF; CDR3nt: TGTGCCAGCAGCCTCGGACGGCCCAATGAGCAGTTCTTC
abundance: .; v_gene: TRBV28; j_gene: TRBJ1-2; d_gene: TRBD1; CDR3aa: CASSKPLNLQGAGYTF; CDR3nt: TGTGCCAGCAGTAAACCACTTAACTTACAGGGGGCTGGCTACACCTTC
abundance: many; v_gene: TRBV7-9; j_gene: TRBJ2-7; d_gene: .; CDR3aa: CASSFDSPYEQYF; CDR3nt: TGTGCCAGCAGCTTTGACTCGCCCTACGAGCAGTACTTC
abundance: .; v_gene: TRBV7-9; j_gene: TRBJ2-7; d_gene: .; CDR3aa: CASSFSLYGTYEQYF; CDR3nt: TGTGCCAGCAGCTTCTCTTTATACGGAACCTACGAGCAGTACTTC
abundance: .; v_gene: TRBV4-3; j_gene: TRBJ2-1; d_gene: .; CDR3aa: CASSQAWGFKGAHNEQFF; CDR3nt: TGCGCCAGCAGCCAAGCTTGGGGTTTTAAAGGGGCACACAATGAGCAGTTCTTC
abundance: few; v_gene: TRBV7-8; j_gene: TRBJ1-3; d_gene: .; CDR3aa: CASSLADHRNTIYF; CDR3nt: TGTGCCAGCAGCTTAGCGGACCATCGAAACACCATATATTTT
abundance: once; v_gene: TRBV19; j_gene: TRBJ1-1; d_gene: TRBD1; CDR3aa: CASSRGRGRDTEAFF; CDR3nt: TGTGCCAGTAGCCGGGGCAGGGGGCGGGACACTGAAGCTTTCTTT
abundance: .; v_gene: TRBV6-2/TRBV6-3; j_gene: TRBJ2-5; d_gene: .; CDR3aa: CASSLVSETQYF; CDR3nt: TGTGCCAGCAGTTTGGTGTCCGAGACCCAGTACTTC
abundance: .; v_gene: TRBV6-5; j_gene: TRBJ2-6; d_gene: .; CDR3aa: CASSPWPAGANVLTF; CDR3nt: TGTGCCAGCAGCCCATGGCCGGCTGGGGCCAACGTCCTGACTTTC
abundance: .; v_gene: TRBV5-1; j_gene: TRBJ2-3; d_gene: .; CDR3aa: CASSLGMTGTSTDTQYF; CDR3nt: TGCGCCAGCAGCTTGGGGATGACAGGTACTTCCACAGATACGCAGTATTTT
abundance: few; v_gene: TRBV19; j_gene: TRBJ1-5; d_gene: TRBD1; CDR3aa: CASSRTGGPTNQPQHF; CDR3nt: TGTGCCAGTAGTCGTACAGGGGGCCCCACTAATCAGCCCCAGCATTTT
abundance: .; v_gene: TRBV6-6; j_gene: TRBJ2-3; d_gene: .; CDR3aa: CASSYPKHEF; CDR3nt: TGTGCCAGCAGTTACCCTAAACACGAATTT
abundance: few; v_gene: TRBV6-5; j_gene: TRBJ2-3; d_gene: .; CDR3aa: CASSIYRAQDTQYF; CDR3nt: TGTGCCAGCAGTATATACAGGGCGCAGGATACGCAGTATTTT
abundance: .; v_gene: TRBV2; j_gene: TRBJ2-3; d_gene: .; CDR3aa: CASSVPPF; CDR3nt: TGTGCCAGCAGTGTACCTCCTTTT
abundance: .; v_gene: TRBV7-4; j_gene: TRBJ2-7; d_gene: TRBD2; CDR3aa: CASSHTGLAFSYEQYF; CDR3nt: TGTGCCAGCAGCCATACAGGACTAGCATTCTCCTACGAGCAGTACTTC
abundance: .; v_gene: TRBV5-1; j_gene: TRBJ2-2; d_gene: .; CDR3aa: CASTLTGGYITGELFF; CDR3nt: TGCGCCAGCACCCTGACAGGAGGCTATATCACCGGGGAGCTGTTTTTT
abundance: .; v_gene: TRBV27; j_gene: TRBJ1-5; d_gene: .; CDR3aa: CASSSGEGQPQHF; CDR3nt: TGTGCCAGCAGTTCTGGGGAAGGTCAGCCCCAGCATTTT
abundance: .; v_gene: TRBV27; j_gene: TRBJ2-5; d_gene: TRBD1; CDR3aa: CASSPRAGGETQYF; CDR3nt: TGTGCCAGCAGTCCTCGAGCAGGGGGAGAGACCCAGTACTTC
abundance: .; v_gene: TRBV2; j_gene: TRBJ2-1; d_gene: TRBD2; CDR3aa: CASRPGLDRNEQFF; CDR3nt: TGTGCCAGCAGGCCGGGACTAGACCGCAATGAGCAGTTCTTC
abundance: many; v_gene: TRBV7-9; j_gene: TRBJ1-1; d_gene: .; CDR3aa: CASSLVRGNTEAFF; CDR3nt: TGTGCCAGCAGCTTAGTACGAGGAAACACTGAAGCTTTCTTT
abundance: many; v_gene: TRBV7-2; j_gene: TRBJ2-3; d_gene: .; CDR3aa: CASSLGPGVADTQYF; CDR3nt: TGTGCCAGCAGCTTAGGACCGGGGGTTGCAGATACGCAGTATTTT
abundance: few; v_gene: TRBV27; j_gene: TRBJ1-5; d_gene: .; CDR3aa: CASSGVGEAGQPQHF; CDR3nt: TGTGCCAGCTCCGGCGTCGGGGAGGCTGGTCAGCCCCAGCATTTT
abundance: .; v_gene: TRBV6-6; j_gene: TRBJ1-5; d_gene: .; CDR3aa: CASSYVQDLSNQPQHF; CDR3nt: TGTGCCAGCAGTTACGTACAGGACCTTAGCAATCAGCCCCAGCATTTT
abundance: .; v_gene: TRBV19; j_gene: TRBJ2-3; d_gene: TRBD1; CDR3aa: CASSNRGYDTQYF; CDR3nt: TGTGCCAGTAGTAACAGGGGTTACGATACGCAGTATTTT
abundance: .; v_gene: TRBV18; j_gene: TRBJ1-2; d_gene: .; CDR3aa: CASSPSFDRGYGYTF; CDR3nt: TGTGCCAGCTCACCTTCCTTTGACCGGGGCTATGGCTACACCTTC
abundance: few; v_gene: TRBV12-3/TRBV12-4; j_gene: TRBJ1-2; d_gene: .; CDR3aa: CASYGRLPENYGYTF; CDR3nt: TGTGCCAGCTACGGCAGGCTGCCAGAAAACTATGGCTACACCTTC
abundance: .; v_gene: TRBV6-1; j_gene: TRBJ2-5; d_gene: .; CDR3aa: CASSSDDVWETQYF; CDR3nt: TGTGCCAGCAGCTCGGACGACGTTTGGGAGACCCAGTACTTC
abundance: .; v_gene: TRBV5-6; j_gene: TRBJ2-1; d_gene: TRBD2; CDR3aa: CASSEPGLAGFNEQFF; CDR3nt: TGTGCCAGCAGCGAACCGGGACTAGCGGGGTTCAATGAGCAGTTCTTC
abundance: .; v_gene: TRBV7-1; j_gene: TRBJ2-7; d_gene: .; CDR3aa: CASSSRVYHEQYF; CDR3nt: TGTGCCAGCAGCTCCCGTGTCTACCACGAGCAGTACTTC